This TCR beta chain was captured in a study of T cell changes during pregnancy in multiple sclerosis. V lost 6 bases and J lost 0; bases outside the gene matches: 21. This CDR3 region has 22 residues. Germline loops: CDR1 MDHEN, CDR2 SYDVKM. The protocol was immunoSEQ multiplex PCR, while the TCRdb copy is restricted to in-frame clones and leaves out a portion. The data show tens of thousands of clones, 90% to 95% seen once. The chain couples TRBV28 to TRBJ2-1; the match to TRBD2 covers 12 bases. The sample consisted of CD4+ T cells from peripheral blood mononuclear cells, taken in the third trimester of pregnancy. The receptor comes from a female donor with multiple sclerosis, enrolled in a pregnancy study. The CDR3 DNA sequence: TGTGCCAGCAGCACACAGACTAGCGGGAGCGGAGCAAATTATGGCTCCTACAATGAGCAGTTCTTC. Its translation is CASSTQTSGSGANYGSYNEQFF. Drawing the rest from reference TRBV28 and TRBJ2-1, the complete variable domain is DVKVTQSSRYLVKRTGEKVFLECVQDMDHENMFWYRQDPGLGLRLIYFSYDVKMKEKGDIPEGYSVSREKKERFSLILESASTNQTSMYLCASSTQTSGSGANYGSYNEQFFGPGTRLTVL.